One and the same sample provided the 29 T cell receptor beta chains below, sequenced in a study of PD-1 blockade in classical Hodgkin lymphoma. The assay was immunoSEQ multiplex PCR, and TCRdb's table has in-frame clones only and misses some. The sample has 98,000 or so clones, around 89% seen once. Autologous stem cell transplantation was followed by relapse in every patient, and brentuximab vedotin exposure varied. Sequencing used peripheral blood mononuclear cells (PBMCs), obtained before the second cycle of nivolumab. These receptors were obtained from a human donor with classical Hodgkin lymphoma.

The gene calls are TRBV2 and TRBJ2-7; 11 nucleotides line up with TRBD2. CDR1 is SNHLY, CDR2 FYNNEI, per germline. After removal of 5 bases from V and 4 bases from J, the junction contained 4 bases not matched to a gene. The CDR3 length is 14 residues. In DNA form, the CDR3 reads TGTGCCAGCAGTTGGCCTAGCGGGAGGTACGAGCAGTACTTC. It codes for CASSWPSGRYEQYF.

The V gene is TRBV5-1, the J gene TRBJ2-2; no clear D gene. V was pared by 3 bases and J by 0 bases, with 15 bases between. Per germline, CDR1 SGHRS and CDR2 YFSETQ. CDR3 length: 17 residues. In DNA form, the CDR3 reads TGCGCCAGCAGCTCACTTGGCCGCGCATCGAACACCGGGGAGCTGTTTTTT. Protein product: CASSSLGRASNTGELFF.

The chain uses TRBV4-2 and TRBJ2-3; 9 bases are a match to TRBD2. The CDR3 runs 15 residues. Trimming took 4 bases from V and 2 from J; bases not matched to a gene: 4. The germline V gene has CDR1 LGHNA and CDR2 YNFKEQ. As DNA, the CDR3 is TGTGCCAGCAGCCTGATAGCGGGAGTCACAGATACGCAGTATTTT. Its translation is CASSLIAGVTDTQYF.

The chain employs TRBV6-5 and TRBJ1-4; weak D call: TRBD1 (6 bases). This CDR3 is built from 14 residues. Trimming pared 0 bases from V and 5 bases from J, leaving 7 bases between. Per germline, CDR1 MNHEY and CDR2 SVGAGI. CDR3 protein: CASSYSGGNEKLFF. DNA for the CDR3: TGTGCCAGCAGTTACTCCGGGGGCAATGAAAAACTGTTTTTT.

The rearrangement joins TRBV13 to TRBJ1-2; 9 bases fit TRBD1. V shed 5 bases and J 5 bases; nucleotides not matched to a gene: 9. Per the germline V gene, CDR1 is PRHDT and CDR2 is FYEKMQ (reference sequence). The CDR3 covers 15 residues. The CDR3 region is CASSEGQGKEYGYTF. CDR3 DNA sequence: TGTGCCAGCAGCGAAGGACAGGGGAAGGAGTATGGCTACACCTTC.

V gene TRBV18 combines with J gene TRBJ2-7; 10 nucleotides align to TRBD1. The length of the CDR3 is 14 residues. Trimming cost V 3 bases and J 6 bases; bases outside gene matches: 5. The germline V gene encodes CDR1 KGHSH and CDR2 LQKENI. The CDR3 bases are TGTGCCAGCTCACCCGGGACAGGGGTAGGCGAGCAGTACTTC. Translating it yields CASSPGTGVGEQYF.

The V gene is TRBV28, the J gene TRBJ2-7; D perhaps matches TRBD2 (6 bases). The germline V and J ends were trimmed by 4 bases and 9 bases, with 19 bases remaining between them. The length of the CDR3 is 14 residues. Germline values: CDR1 MDHEN, CDR2 SYDVKM. The CDR3 sequence is CASSSGVMEGRQYF. The CDR3 DNA reads as TGTGCCAGCAGTTCGGGAGTAATGGAGGGTCGGCAGTACTTC.

The CDR3 DNA sequence: TGTGCCAGAAGCTTTCGAGCGGCCCTTTCTATCGGAGGGGAGACCCAGTACTTC. Translation: CARSFRAALSIGGETQYF. V is TRBV5-3 and J is TRBJ2-5; tentatively, D is TRBD2 (6 bases). TRBV5-3 is flagged as an ORF with uncertain function. The CDR3 is 18 residues long. The V and J ends lost 2 bases and 5 bases respectively, with 25 bases between them.

This clone was picked up a small number of times. V usage is TRBV2 and J usage is TRBJ1-4; 8 bases fit TRBD1. V trimming: 4 bases; J trimming: 6 bases; junction bases outside the gene matches: 10. The germline gives CDR1 SNHLY, CDR2 FYNNEI. The CDR3 contains 16 residues. The CDR3 sequence is CASSGSAGGADEKLFF. The CDR3 nucleotides read TGTGCCAGCAGTGGGTCGGCAGGGGGCGCGGATGAAAAACTGTTTTTT.

This chain links TRBV18 with TRBJ2-1; the match to TRBD2 covers 10 bases. Germline V lookup: CDR1 KGHSH, CDR2 LQKENI. There are 15 residues in the CDR3. V gave up 3 bases and J gave up 4 bases; unmatched junction bases: 3. CDR3: CASSPGTSVYNEQFF. DNA of the CDR3: TGTGCCAGCTCACCCGGGACTAGCGTTTACAATGAGCAGTTCTTC.

The V call is TRBV10-2, the J call TRBJ2-6, with D uncertain. Trimming left V 5 bases short and J 5 bases short, with 22 bases between. The length of the CDR3 is 18 residues. Germline CDR1 reads WSHSY; CDR2 reads SAAADI. CDR3 DNA sequence: TGCGCCAGCAGTAACTCGCACACTTCTAACAAACGGGCCAACGTCCTGACTTTC. This sequence encodes CASSNSHTSNKRANVLTF.

V usage is TRBV5-1 and J usage is TRBJ2-3, with D possibly matching TRBD1 (5 bases). There are 16 residues in the CDR3. With 0 bases removed from V and 7 bases from J, the gap between germline ends came to 18 bases. From germline, CDR1 is SGHRS and CDR2 YFSETQ. CDR3 nucleotide sequence: TGCGCCAGCAGCTTGGACGGTCAAATAGGACAAAATACGCAGTATTTT. The encoded protein is CASSLDGQIGQNTQYF.

This chain joins TRBV4-3 and TRBJ2-6; 7 bases are shared with TRBD1. CDR3 length equals 17 residues. V dropped 4 bases and J dropped 0; count of bases not matched to a gene: 6. From germline, CDR1 is LGHNA and CDR2 YSLEER. CDR3 in DNA: TGCGCCAGCAGCCCGACAGGGCTTGACTCTGGGGCCAACGTCCTGACTTTC. It is translated as CASSPTGLDSGANVLTF.

The chain links TRBV28 to TRBJ2-1, with TRBD2 matching 11 bases. Unmatched junction bases numbered 11, after V lost 6 bases and J lost 4 bases. CDR1 and CDR2 (germline): MDHEN, SYDVKM. The CDR3 consists of 17 residues. In DNA form, the CDR3 reads TGTGCCAGCAGGTCTCTTCCGGGACTAGCGGTATACAATGAGCAGTTCTTC. It codes for CASRSLPGLAVYNEQFF.

This chain joins TRBV7-6 and TRBJ2-2; 9 bases align to TRBD1. CDR3 length equals 16 residues. CDR1 and CDR2 from the germline V gene are SGHVS and FNYEAQ. The V gene end was trimmed by 5 bases and the J gene end by 2 bases; junction bases not matched to a gene: 6. CDR3 DNA sequence: TGTGCCAGCAGCCCATGGACAGGGGTAAACACCGGGGAGCTGTTTTTT. This translates into CASSPWTGVNTGELFF.

V gene TRBV2 combines with J gene TRBJ1-3; D is ambiguous. The CDR3 extends over 15 amino acids. The V and J ends lost 7 bases and 0 bases respectively, with 13 bases between them. Germline V gives CDR1 SNHLY, CDR2 FYNNEI. The DNA of the CDR3 is TGTGCCAGCAATGCCCGGGGTTCCTCTGGAAACACCATATATTTT. It translates to CASNARGSSGNTIYF.

This clone was observed a single time. This chain connects TRBV2 to TRBJ2-3, with TRBD2 matching 7 bases. In germline, CDR1 is SNHLY, CDR2 FYNNEI. The CDR3 is 14 residues long. Trimming removed 4 bases from V and 3 bases from J; junction bases left unmatched: 4. The CDR3 DNA follows: TGTGCCAGCAGTGGCGGGAGCGGTACAGATACGCAGTATTTT. It translates to CASSGGSGTDTQYF.

The chain links TRBV2 to TRBJ1-1, with D maybe TRBD1 (5 bases). Trimming took 7 bases from V and 0 from J, leaving 15 bases between them. There are 15 residues in the CDR3. Germline assignment: CDR1 SNHLY and CDR2 FYNNEI. CDR3 protein: CASTQWGGLNTEAFF. The CDR3 DNA follows: TGTGCCAGCACCCAATGGGGGGGTTTGAACACTGAAGCTTTCTTT.

This clone was seen at least ten times. This chain links TRBV18 with TRBJ2-7; either TRBD1 or TRBD2 may fit D (5 bases each). This CDR3 spans 15 amino acids. Germline values: CDR1 KGHSH, CDR2 LQKENI. Deletions cut 2 bases from V and 7 bases from J, with 18 bases between. The CDR3 nucleotides are TGTGCCAGCTCACCAATGGGAGTTGGGGGTGGAGAGCAGTACTTC. It yields the protein CASSPMGVGGGEQYF. Filled out from reference TRBV18 and TRBJ2-7, the complete variable domain reads NAGVMQNPRHLVRRRGQEARLRCSPMKGHSHVYWYRQLPEEGLKFMVYLQKENIIDESGMPKERFSAEFPKEGPSILRIQQVVRGDSAAYFCASSPMGVGGGEQYFGPGTRLTVT.

Only a few counts were recorded for this clone. This chain connects TRBV10-3 to TRBJ1-5; a weak D match, TRBD1 (5 bases). V lost 10 bases, J lost 1 base, and 11 bases lay in between. CDR1 is ENHRY and CDR2 is SYGVKD in the germline V gene. The CDR3 covers 13 residues. The CDR3 DNA reads as TGTGCCAGTCACCGGGACAGCAATCAGCCCCAGCATTTT. Encoded protein: CASHRDSNQPQHF.

The V call is TRBV5-6, the J call TRBJ1-2; 7 bases map to TRBD1. Germline lookup yields CDR1 SGHDT and CDR2 YYEEEE. This CDR3 contains 13 residues. V dropped 4 bases and J dropped 4; count of bases not matched to a gene: 4. The CDR3 spells CASSRDSAYGYTF. The CDR3 DNA follows: TGTGCCAGCAGCCGGGACAGCGCCTATGGCTACACCTTC.

The chain has TRBV7-9 and TRBJ2-1; no clear D. From germline, CDR1 is SEHNR and CDR2 FQNEAQ (reference sequence). The CDR3 loop spans 11 amino acids. V gave up 1 base and J gave up 13 bases, with 8 bases separating them. The CDR3 spells CASSLGGVQFF. Written as DNA, the CDR3 is TGTGCCAGCAGCTTAGGAGGAGTTCAGTTCTTC.

V usage is TRBV27 and J usage is TRBJ1-4, with 11 bases aligning to TRBD1. The CDR3 is 15 residues long. Unmatched junction bases numbered 6, after V lost 5 bases and J lost 7 bases. Per germline, CDR1 MNHEY and CDR2 SMNVEV (reference sequence). CDR3 sequence reads: CASSRGGTGGEKLFF. The CDR3 DNA is TGTGCCAGCAGTCGAGGCGGGACAGGGGGTGAAAAACTGTTTTTT.

In DNA form, the CDR3 reads TGTGCCAGCAGTCCGACAGGGATTCGCACTGAAGCTTTCTTT. This gives the protein CASSPTGIRTEAFF. The J gene is TRBJ1-1, the V gene TRBV7-9; the match to TRBD1 covers 7 bases. The CDR3 covers 14 residues. The germline gives CDR1 SEHNR, CDR2 FQNEAQ (reference sequence). J lost 4 bases, V lost 6 bases, and 8 bases had no gene match.

CDR3 loop: CASSVAGSDRYEQFF. CDR3 sequence (DNA): TGTGCCAGTAGTGTAGCGGGATCGGATCGATATGAGCAGTTCTTC. V and J are TRBV19 and TRBJ2-1, with 8 bases identical to TRBD2. The CDR3 has 15 residues. After removal of 5 bases from V and 8 bases from J, the junction contained 11 bases not matched to a gene. Germline V gene data show CDR1 as LNHDA and CDR2 as SQIVND (reference sequence).

The chain joins TRBV7-2 to TRBJ2-6; D ambiguous. Germline CDR1 reads SGHTA; CDR2 reads FQGNSA. The CDR3 has 18 amino acids. V was trimmed by 4 bases and J by 5 bases, leaving 21 bases between them. This chain's CDR3 is CASSCSSRRQSRANVLTF. The CDR3 DNA is TGTGCCAGCAGCTGTAGCTCGAGACGACAAAGTCGGGCCAACGTCCTGACTTTC.

This chain uses TRBV6-6 with TRBJ2-5; tentatively, D is TRBD1 (6 bases). Trimming left V 5 bases short and J 4 bases short, with 20 bases between. This CDR3 has 16 residues. CDR1 and CDR2 (germline): MNHNY, SVGAGI (reference sequence). The CDR3 DNA follows: TGTGCCAGCAGTCGACGGGGACACCTTGGGGGAGAGACCCAGTACTTC. It encodes CASSRRGHLGGETQYF.

The chain combines TRBV5-1 with TRBJ2-5; D is possibly TRBD2 (6 bases). Trimming shortened V by 4 bases and J by 1 base, and 17 bases separated the two germline ends. This CDR3 has 16 residues. Germline V gene lookup returns CDR1 SGHRS and CDR2 YFSETQ. The CDR3 is CASSASRGGAQETQYF. The CDR3 DNA follows: TGCGCCAGCAGCGCCTCTAGAGGCGGGGCCCAAGAGACCCAGTACTTC.

This chain links TRBV5-1 with TRBJ2-3; 9 positions agree with TRBD2. CDR3 length: 15 residues. With V trimmed by 3 bases and J by 1 base, 3 bases remained unmatched. Germline V gives CDR1 SGHRS, CDR2 YFSETQ. CDR3 in amino acids: CASSSLAGGTDTQYF. CDR3 in DNA: TGCGCCAGCAGCTCCTTAGCGGGGGGCACAGATACGCAGTATTTT.